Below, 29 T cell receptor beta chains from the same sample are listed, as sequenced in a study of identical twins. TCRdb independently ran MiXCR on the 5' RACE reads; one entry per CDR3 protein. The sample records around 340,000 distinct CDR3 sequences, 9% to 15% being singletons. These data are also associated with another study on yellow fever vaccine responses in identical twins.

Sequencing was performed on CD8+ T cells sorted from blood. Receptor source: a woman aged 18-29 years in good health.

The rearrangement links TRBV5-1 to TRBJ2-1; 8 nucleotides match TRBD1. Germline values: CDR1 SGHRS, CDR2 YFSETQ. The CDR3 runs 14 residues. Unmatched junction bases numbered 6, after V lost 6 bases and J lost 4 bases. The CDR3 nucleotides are TGCGCCAGCAACTACAGGGGGGTATACAATGAGCAGTTCTTC. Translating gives CASNYRGVYNEQFF.

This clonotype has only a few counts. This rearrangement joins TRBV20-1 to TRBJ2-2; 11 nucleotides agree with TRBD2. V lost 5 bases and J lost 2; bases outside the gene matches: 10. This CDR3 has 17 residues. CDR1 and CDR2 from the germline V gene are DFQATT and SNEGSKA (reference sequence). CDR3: CSAQRVSGGANTGELFF. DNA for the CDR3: TGCAGTGCTCAAAGAGTTAGCGGGGGGGCTAACACCGGGGAGCTGTTTTTT.

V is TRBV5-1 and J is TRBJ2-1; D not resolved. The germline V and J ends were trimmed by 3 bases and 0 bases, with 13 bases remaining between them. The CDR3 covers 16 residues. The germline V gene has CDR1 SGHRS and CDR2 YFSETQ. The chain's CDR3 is CASSYSSLNSYNEQFF. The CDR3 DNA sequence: TGCGCCAGCAGCTACTCCAGCCTTAACTCCTACAATGAGCAGTTCTTC.

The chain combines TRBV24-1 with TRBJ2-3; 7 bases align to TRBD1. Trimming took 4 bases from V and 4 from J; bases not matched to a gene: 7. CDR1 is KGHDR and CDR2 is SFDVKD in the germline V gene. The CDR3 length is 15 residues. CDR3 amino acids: CATSEETGYADTQYF. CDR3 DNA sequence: TGTGCCACCAGTGAGGAGACAGGGTATGCAGATACGCAGTATTTT.

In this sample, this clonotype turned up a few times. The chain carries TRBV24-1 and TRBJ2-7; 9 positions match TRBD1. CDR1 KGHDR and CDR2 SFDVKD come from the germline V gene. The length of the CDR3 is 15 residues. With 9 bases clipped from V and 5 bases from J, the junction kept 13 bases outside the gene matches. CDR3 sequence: CATDDRDRAFHEQYV. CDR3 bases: TGTGCCACCGATGACCGGGACAGGGCTTTCCACGAGCAGTACGTC.

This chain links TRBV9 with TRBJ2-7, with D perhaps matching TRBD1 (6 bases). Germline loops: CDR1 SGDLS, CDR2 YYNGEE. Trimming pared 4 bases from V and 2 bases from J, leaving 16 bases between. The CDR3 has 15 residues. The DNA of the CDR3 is TGTGCCAGCAGCCCCTACAGGGCCCTAACCTACGAGCAGTACTTC. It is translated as CASSPYRALTYEQYF.

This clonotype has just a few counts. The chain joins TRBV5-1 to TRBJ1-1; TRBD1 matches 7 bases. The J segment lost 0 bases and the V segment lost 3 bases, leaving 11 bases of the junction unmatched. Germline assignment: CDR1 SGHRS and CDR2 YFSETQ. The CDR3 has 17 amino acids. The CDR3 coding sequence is TGCGCCAGCAGCTCCACAAACAGGGGAGTCGTGAACACTGAAGCTTTCTTT. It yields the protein CASSSTNRGVVNTEAFF.

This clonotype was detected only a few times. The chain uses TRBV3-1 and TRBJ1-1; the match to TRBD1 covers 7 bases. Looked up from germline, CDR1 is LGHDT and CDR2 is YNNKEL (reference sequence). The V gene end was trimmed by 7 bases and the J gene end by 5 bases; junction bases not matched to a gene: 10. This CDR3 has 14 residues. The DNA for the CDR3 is TGTGCCAGCAAAGACAGGGCGCGATATACTGAAGCTTTCTTT. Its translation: CASKDRARYTEAFF.

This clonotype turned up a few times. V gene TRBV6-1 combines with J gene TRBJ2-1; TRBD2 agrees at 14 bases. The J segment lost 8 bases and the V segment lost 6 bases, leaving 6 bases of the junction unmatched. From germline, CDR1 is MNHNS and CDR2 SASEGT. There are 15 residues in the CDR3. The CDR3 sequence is CASSRLAGGLHEQFF. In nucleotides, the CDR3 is TGTGCCAGCAGCCGACTAGCGGGGGGGCTTCATGAGCAGTTCTTC.

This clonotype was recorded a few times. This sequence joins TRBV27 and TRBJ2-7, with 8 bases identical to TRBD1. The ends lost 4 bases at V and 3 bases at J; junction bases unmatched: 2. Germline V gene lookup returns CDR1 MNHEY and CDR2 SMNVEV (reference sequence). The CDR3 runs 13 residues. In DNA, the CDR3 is TGTGCCAGCAGTTCAGGGGGCTTCTACGAGCAGTACTTC. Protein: CASSSGGFYEQYF.

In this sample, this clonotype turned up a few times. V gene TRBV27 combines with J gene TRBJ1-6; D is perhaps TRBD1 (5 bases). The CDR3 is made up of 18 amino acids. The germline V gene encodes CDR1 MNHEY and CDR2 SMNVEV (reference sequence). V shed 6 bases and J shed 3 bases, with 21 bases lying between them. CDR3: CASRGWDSSSIYNSPLHF. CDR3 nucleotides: TGTGCCAGCAGAGGTTGGGACTCCTCGAGCATCTATAATTCACCCCTCCACTTT.

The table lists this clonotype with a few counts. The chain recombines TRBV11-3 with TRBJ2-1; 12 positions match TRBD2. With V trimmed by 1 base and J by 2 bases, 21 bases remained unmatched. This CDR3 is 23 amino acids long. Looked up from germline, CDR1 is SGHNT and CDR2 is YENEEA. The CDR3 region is CASSLVDLRFWTSGKWAYNEQFF. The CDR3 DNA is TGTGCCAGCAGCTTAGTGGATCTGAGGTTTTGGACTAGCGGGAAATGGGCCTACAATGAGCAGTTCTTC.

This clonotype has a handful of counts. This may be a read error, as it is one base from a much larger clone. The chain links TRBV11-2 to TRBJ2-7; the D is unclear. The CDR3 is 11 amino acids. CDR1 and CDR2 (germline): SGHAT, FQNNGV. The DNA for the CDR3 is TGTGCCAGCAGCCCCTCCCACGAGCAGTACTTC. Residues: CASSPSHEQYF.

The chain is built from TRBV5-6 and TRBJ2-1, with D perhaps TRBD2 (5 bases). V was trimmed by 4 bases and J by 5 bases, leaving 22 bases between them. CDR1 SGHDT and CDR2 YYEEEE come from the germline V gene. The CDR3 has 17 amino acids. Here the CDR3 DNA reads TGTGCCAGCAGCCTGAAAGGAGCCGGACTCATGGACAATGAGCAGTTCTTC. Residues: CASSLKGAGLMDNEQFF.

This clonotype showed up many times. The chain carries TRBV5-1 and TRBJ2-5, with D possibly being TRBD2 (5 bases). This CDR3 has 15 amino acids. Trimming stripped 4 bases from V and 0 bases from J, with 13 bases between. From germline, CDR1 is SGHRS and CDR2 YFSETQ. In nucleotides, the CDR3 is TGCGCCAGCAGCCCCGAAACTAGTGACCAAGAGACCCAGTACTTC. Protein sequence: CASSPETSDQETQYF. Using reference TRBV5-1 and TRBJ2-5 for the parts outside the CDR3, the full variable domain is KAGVTQTPRYLIKTRGQQVTLSCSPISGHRSVSWYQQTPGQGLQFLFEYFSETQRNKGNFPGRFSGRQFSNSRSEMNVSTLELGDSALYLCASSPETSDQETQYFGPGTRLLVL.

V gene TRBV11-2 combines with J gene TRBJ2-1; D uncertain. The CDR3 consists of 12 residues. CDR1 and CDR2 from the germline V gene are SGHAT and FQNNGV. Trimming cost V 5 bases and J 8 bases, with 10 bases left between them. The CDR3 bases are TGTGCCAGCAGCCTTAGATGGGATGAGCAGTTCTTC. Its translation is CASSLRWDEQFF.

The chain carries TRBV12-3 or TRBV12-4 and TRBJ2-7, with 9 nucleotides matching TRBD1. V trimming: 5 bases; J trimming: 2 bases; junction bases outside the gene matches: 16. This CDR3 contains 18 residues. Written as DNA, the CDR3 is TGTGCCAGCAGTCCATATGGCCTACAGGGGGCGCTTACCTACGAGCAGTACTTC. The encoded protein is CASSPYGLQGALTYEQYF.

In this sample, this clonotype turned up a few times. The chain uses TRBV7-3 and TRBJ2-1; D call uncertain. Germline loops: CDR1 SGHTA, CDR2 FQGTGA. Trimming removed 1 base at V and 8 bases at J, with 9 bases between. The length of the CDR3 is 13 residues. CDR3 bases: TGTGCCAGCAGCTTAATCAGCCCGGATGAGCAGTTCTTC. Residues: CASSLISPDEQFF.

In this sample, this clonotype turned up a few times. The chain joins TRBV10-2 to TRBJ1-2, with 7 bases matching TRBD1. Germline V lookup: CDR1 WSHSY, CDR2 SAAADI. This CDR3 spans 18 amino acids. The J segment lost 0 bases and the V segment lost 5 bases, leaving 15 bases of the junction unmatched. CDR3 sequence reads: CASSQTGTDYRANYGYTF. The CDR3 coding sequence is TGCGCCAGCAGTCAAACCGGGACAGACTATCGAGCTAACTATGGCTACACCTTC.

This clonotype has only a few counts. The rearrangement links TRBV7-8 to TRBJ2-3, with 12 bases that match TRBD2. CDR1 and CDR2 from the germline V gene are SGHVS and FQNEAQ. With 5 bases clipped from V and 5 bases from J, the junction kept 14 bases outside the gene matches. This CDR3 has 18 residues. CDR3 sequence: CASSLTAGLAGSVDTQYF. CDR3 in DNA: TGTGCCAGCAGCCTAACAGCAGGACTAGCGGGATCGGTAGATACGCAGTATTTT.

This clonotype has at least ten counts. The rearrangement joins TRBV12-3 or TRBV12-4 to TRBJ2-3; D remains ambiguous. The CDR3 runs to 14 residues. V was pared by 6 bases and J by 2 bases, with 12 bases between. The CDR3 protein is CASSQIGYTDTQYF. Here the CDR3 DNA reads TGTGCCAGCAGCCAAATAGGATACACAGATACGCAGTATTTT.

The CDR3 spells CASSLYPSGGAYEQYF. The CDR3 region has the DNA TGTGCCAGCAGTTTATACCCTAGCGGGGGAGCCTACGAGCAGTACTTC. The chain links TRBV27 to TRBJ2-7; 10 nucleotides match TRBD2. Germline V gene lookup returns CDR1 MNHEY and CDR2 SMNVEV (reference sequence). V lost 1 base and J lost 2; bases outside the gene matches: 5. CDR3 length equals 16 residues.

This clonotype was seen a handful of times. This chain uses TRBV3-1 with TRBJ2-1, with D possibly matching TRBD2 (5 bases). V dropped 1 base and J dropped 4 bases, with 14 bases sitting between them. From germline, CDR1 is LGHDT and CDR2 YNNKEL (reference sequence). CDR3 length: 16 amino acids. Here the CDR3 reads CASSQGHGGPYNEQFF. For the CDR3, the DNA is TGTGCCAGCAGCCAAGGGCACGGCGGGCCGTACAATGAGCAGTTCTTC.

In DNA form, the CDR3 reads TGTGCCAGCAGCCCCCCCGGCGGGGGGGCCAATGAGCAGTTCTTC. This sequence encodes CASSPPGGGANEQFF. The V gene is TRBV7-9, the J gene TRBJ2-1; 9 nucleotides line up with TRBD2. Germline CDR1 reads SEHNR; CDR2 reads FQNEAQ (reference sequence). There are 15 residues in the CDR3. The trim removed 5 bases at V and 6 bases at J, leaving 8 bases unmatched.

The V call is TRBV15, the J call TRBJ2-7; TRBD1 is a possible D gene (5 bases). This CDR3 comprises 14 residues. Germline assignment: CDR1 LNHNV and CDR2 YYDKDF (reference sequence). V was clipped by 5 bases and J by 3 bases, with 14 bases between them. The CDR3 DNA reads TGTGCCACCAGCTCGGACACACCAGACTACGAGCAGTACTTC. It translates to CATSSDTPDYEQYF. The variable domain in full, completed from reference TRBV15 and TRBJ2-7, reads DAMVIQNPRYQVTQFGKPVTLSCSQTLNHNVMYWYQQKSSQAPKLLFHYYDKDFNNEADTPDNFQSRRPNTSFCFLDIRSPGLGDTAMYLCATSSDTPDYEQYFGPGTRLTVT.

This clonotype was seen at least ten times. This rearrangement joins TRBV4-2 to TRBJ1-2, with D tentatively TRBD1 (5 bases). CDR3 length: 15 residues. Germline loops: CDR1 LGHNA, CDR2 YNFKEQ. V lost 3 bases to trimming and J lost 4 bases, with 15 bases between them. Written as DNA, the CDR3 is TGTGCCAGCAGCCATCTGCCCGACAGTAGCTATGGCTACACCTTC. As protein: CASSHLPDSSYGYTF.

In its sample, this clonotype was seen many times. The CDR3 DNA is TGTGCCAGCAGCTTGGGGACTCCTAATGAAGCTTTCTTT. It codes for CASSLGTPNEAFF. The gene calls are TRBV5-6 and TRBJ1-1; D remains ambiguous. Germline CDR1 reads SGHDT; CDR2 reads YYEEEE. Trimming took off 0 bases at V and 7 bases at J, with 10 bases between the two ends. The CDR3 runs 13 residues.

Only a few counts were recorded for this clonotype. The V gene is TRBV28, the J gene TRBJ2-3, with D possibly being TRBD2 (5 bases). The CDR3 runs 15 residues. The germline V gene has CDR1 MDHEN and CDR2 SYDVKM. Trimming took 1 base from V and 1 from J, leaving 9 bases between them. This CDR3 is CASSLYPGGTDTQYF. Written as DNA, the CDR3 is TGTGCCAGCAGTTTATATCCCGGGGGCACAGATACGCAGTATTTT.

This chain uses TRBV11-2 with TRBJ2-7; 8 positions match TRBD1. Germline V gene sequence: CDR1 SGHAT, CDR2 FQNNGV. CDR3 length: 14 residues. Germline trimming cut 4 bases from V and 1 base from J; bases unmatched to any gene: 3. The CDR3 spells CASSYRTGSYEQYV. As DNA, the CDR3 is TGTGCCAGCAGCTACCGGACAGGGTCCTACGAGCAGTACGTC.